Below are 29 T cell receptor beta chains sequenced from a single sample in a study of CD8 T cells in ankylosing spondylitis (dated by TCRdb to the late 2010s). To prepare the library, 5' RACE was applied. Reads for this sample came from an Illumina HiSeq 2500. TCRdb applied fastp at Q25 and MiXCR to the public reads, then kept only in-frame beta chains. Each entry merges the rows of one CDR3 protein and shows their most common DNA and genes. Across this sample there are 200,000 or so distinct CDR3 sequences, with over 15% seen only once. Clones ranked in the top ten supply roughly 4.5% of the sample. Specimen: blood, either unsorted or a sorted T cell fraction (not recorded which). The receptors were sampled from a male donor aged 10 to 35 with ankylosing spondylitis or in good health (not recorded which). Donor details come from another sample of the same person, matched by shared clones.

CDR3 sequence (DNA): TGCAGTGCTAGAGAAGGTCGCGAGCAGTACGTC. Translated: CSAREGREQYV. The V gene is TRBV20-1, the J gene TRBJ2-7; D remains ambiguous. Trimming took off 0 bases at V and 6 bases at J, with 6 bases between the two ends. CDR1 DFQATT and CDR2 SNEGSKA come from the germline V gene (reference sequence). The CDR3 length is 11 residues.

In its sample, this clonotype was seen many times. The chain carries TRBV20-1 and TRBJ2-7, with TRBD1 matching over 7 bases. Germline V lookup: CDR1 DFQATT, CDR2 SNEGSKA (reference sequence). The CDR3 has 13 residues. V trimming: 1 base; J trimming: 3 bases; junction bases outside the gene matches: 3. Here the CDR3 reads CSARGDSLYEQYF. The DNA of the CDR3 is TGCAGTGCTAGAGGGGACAGCCTCTACGAGCAGTACTTC.

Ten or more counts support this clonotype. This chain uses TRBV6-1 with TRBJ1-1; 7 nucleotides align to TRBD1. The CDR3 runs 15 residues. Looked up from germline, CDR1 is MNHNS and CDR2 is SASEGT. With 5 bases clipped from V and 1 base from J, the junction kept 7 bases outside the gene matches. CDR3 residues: CASSLRQGWNTEAFF. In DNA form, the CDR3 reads TGTGCCAGCAGTTTACGACAGGGTTGGAACACTGAAGCTTTCTTT.

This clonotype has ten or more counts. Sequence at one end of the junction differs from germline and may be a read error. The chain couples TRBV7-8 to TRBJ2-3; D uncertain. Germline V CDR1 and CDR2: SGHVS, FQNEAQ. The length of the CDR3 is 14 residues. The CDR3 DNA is TGTGCCAGCAGCTGGGATACCCGCACGGATACGCAGTATTTT. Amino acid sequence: CASSWDTRTDTQYF.

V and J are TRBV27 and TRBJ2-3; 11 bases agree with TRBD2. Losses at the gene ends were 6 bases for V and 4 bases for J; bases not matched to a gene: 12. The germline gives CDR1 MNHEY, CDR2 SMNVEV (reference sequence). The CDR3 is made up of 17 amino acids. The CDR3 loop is CASSLILAGVYSDTQYF. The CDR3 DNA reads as TGTGCCAGCAGCCTTATACTAGCGGGAGTGTATTCAGATACGCAGTATTTT.

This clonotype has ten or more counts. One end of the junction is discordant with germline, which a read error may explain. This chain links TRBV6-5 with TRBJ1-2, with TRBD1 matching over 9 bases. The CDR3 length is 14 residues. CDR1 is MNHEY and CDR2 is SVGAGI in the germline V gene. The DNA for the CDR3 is TGTGCCAGCAGCTCAACCCAGGGACAGGGCGTCTTCTTCTTC. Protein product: CASSSTQGQGVFFF.

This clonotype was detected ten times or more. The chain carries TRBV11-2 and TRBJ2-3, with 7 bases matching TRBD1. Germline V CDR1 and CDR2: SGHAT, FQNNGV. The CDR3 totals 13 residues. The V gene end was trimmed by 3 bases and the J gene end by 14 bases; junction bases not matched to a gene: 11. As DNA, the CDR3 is TGTGCCAGCAGCTTTTCTTTCCGGGACAGCACGTATTTT. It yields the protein CASSFSFRDSTYF.

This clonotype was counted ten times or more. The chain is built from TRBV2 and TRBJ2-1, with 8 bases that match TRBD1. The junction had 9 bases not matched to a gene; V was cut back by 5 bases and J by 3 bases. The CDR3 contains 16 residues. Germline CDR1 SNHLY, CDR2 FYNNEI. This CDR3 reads CASSKDTDRDYNEQFF. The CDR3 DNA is TGTGCCAGCAGTAAGGATACGGACAGGGACTACAATGAGCAGTTCTTC. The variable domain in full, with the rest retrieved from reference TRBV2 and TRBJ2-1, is EPEVTQTPSHQVTQMGQEVILRCVPISNHLYFYWYRQILGQKVEFLVSFYNNEISEKSEIFDDQFSVERPDGSNFTLKIRSTKLEDSAMYFCASSKDTDRDYNEQFFGPGTRLTVL.

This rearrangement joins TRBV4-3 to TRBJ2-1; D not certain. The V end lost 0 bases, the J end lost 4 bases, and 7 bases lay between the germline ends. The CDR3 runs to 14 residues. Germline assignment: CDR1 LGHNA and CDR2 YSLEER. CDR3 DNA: TGCGCCAGCAGCCAAGATCAAGGATACAATGAGCAGTTCTTC. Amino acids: CASSQDQGYNEQFF.

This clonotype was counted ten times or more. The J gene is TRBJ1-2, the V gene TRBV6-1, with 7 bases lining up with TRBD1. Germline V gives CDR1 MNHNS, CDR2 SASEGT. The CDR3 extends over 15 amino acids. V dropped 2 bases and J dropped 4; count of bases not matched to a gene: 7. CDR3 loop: CASSESYRGGYGYTF. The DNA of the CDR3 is TGTGCCAGCAGTGAATCTTACAGGGGAGGCTATGGCTACACCTTC.

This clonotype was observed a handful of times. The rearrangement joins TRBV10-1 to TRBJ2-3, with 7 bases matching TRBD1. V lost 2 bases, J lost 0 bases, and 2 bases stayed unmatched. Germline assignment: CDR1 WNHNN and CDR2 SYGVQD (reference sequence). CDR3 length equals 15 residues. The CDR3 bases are TGCGCCAGCAGTGAGAGGGGACAGAGCACAGATACGCAGTATTTT. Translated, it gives CASSERGQSTDTQYF.

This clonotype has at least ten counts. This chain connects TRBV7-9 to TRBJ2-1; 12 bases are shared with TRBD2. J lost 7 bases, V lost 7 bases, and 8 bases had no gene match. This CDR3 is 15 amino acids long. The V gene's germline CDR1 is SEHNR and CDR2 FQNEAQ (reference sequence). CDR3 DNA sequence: TGTGCCAGCAACGCGAGGACTAGCGGGGTGAATGAGCAGTTCTTC. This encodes CASNARTSGVNEQFF.

Here the CDR3 reads CSARDQGPGANYGYTF. The CDR3, as DNA: TGCAGTGCTAGAGATCAGGGTCCGGGAGCCAACTATGGCTACACCTTC. The chain recombines TRBV20-1 with TRBJ1-2; perhaps TRBD1 as D (5 bases). Germline V gene data show CDR1 as DFQATT and CDR2 as SNEGSKA (reference sequence). V was pared by 0 bases and J by 2 bases, with 16 bases between. There are 16 residues in the CDR3.

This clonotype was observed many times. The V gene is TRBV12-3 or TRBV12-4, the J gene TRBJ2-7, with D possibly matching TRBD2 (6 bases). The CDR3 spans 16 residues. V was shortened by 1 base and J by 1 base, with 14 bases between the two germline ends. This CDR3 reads CASSLVAGYGSYEQYF. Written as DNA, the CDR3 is TGTGCCAGCAGTTTAGTGGCGGGGTACGGTTCCTACGAGCAGTACTTC.

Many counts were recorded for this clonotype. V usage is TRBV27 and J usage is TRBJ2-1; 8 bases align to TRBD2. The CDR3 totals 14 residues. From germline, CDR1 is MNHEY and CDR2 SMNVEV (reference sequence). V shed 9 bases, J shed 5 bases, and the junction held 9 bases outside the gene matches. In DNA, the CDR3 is TGTGCCAGTGCCACATTACTAGCGGACAATGAGCAGTTCTTC. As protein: CASATLLADNEQFF.

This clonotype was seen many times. In nucleotides, the CDR3 is TGTGCCACCAGTGCTCGGGCTAGCGGGAGCGGTGAGCAGTTCTTC. Its protein is CATSARASGSGEQFF. The chain couples TRBV24-1 to TRBJ2-1; the match to TRBD2 covers 10 bases. Germline V lookup: CDR1 KGHDR, CDR2 SFDVKD. With 5 bases clipped from V and 9 bases from J, the junction kept 9 bases outside the gene matches. CDR3 length: 15 amino acids.

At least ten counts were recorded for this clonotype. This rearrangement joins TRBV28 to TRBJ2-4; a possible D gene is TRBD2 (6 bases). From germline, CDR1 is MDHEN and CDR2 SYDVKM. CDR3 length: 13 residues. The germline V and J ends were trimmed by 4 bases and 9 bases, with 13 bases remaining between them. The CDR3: CASSSPGTVIQYF. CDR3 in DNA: TGTGCCAGCAGTTCACCGGGGACTGTCATTCAGTACTTC.

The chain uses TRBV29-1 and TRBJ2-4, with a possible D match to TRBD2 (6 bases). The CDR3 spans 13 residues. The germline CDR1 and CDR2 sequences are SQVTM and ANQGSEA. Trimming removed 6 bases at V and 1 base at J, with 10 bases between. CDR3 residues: CSVGGLAKNIQYF. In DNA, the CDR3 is TGCAGCGTCGGGGGACTTGCCAAAAACATTCAGTACTTC.

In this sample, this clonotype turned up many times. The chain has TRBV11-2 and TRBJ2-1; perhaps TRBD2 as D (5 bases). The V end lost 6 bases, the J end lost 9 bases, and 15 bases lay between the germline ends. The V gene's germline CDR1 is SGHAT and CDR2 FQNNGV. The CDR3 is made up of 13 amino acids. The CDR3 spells CASSYRSGGEQFF. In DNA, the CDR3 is TGTGCCAGCAGTTACCGGAGTGGAGGTGAGCAGTTCTTC.

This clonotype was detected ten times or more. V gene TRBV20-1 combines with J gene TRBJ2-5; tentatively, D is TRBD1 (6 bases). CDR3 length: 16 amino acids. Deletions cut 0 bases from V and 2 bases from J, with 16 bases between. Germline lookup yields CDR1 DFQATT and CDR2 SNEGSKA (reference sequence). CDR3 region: CSARDHTRDNQETQYF. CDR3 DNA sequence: TGCAGTGCTAGAGATCATACCCGGGACAATCAAGAGACCCAGTACTTC.

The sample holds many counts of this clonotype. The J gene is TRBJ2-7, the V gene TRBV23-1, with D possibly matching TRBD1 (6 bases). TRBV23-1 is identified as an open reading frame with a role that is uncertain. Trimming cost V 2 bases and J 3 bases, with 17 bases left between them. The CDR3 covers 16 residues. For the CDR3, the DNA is TGCGCCAGCAGTCAAATCGAAACGGGGACAAGCTACGAGCAGTACGTC. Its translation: CASSQIETGTSYEQYV.

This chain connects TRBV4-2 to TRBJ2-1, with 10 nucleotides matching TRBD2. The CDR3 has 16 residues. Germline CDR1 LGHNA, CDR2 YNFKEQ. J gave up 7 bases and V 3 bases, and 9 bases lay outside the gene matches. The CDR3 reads CASSHSSSGSSNEQFF. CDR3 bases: TGTGCCAGCAGCCATTCGTCTAGCGGGAGTTCGAATGAGCAGTTCTTC.

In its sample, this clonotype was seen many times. The CDR3 nucleotides are TGTGCCAGCTCACCGGTCGGAAACACCATATATTTT. As protein: CASSPVGNTIYF. V usage is TRBV18 and J usage is TRBJ1-3; D is undetermined. The V gene lost 3 bases and the J gene lost 4 bases, with 4 bases spanning the gap. CDR1 and CDR2 (germline): KGHSH, LQKENI. The CDR3 is made up of 12 amino acids.

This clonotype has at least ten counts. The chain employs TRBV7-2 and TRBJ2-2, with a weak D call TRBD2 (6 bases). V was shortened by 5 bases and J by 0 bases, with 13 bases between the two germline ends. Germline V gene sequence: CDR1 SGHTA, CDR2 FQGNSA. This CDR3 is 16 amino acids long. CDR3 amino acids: CASSPIGGPNTGELFF. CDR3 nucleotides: TGTGCCAGCAGCCCTATAGGAGGGCCGAACACCGGGGAGCTGTTTTTT. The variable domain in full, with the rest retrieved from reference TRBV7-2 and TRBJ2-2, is GAGVSQSPSNKVTEKGKDVELRCDPISGHTALYWYRQSLGQGLEFLIYFQGNSAPDKSGLPSDRFSAERTGGSVSTLTIQRTQQEDSAVYLCASSPIGGPNTGELFFGEGSRLTVL.

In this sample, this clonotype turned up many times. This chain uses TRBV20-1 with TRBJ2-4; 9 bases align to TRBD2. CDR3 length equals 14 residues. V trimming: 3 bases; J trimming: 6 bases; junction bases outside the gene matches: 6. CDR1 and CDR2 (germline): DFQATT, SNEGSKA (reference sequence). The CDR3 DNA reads TGCAGTGCTAGTACTAGCGGGTCGGGAAACATTCAGTACTTC. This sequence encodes CSASTSGSGNIQYF.

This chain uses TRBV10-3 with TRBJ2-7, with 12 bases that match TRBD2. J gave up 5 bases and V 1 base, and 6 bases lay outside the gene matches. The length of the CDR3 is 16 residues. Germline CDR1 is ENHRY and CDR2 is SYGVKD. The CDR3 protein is CAISEFPSGRADEQYF. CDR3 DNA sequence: TGTGCCATCAGTGAGTTTCCTAGCGGGAGGGCCGACGAGCAGTACTTC.

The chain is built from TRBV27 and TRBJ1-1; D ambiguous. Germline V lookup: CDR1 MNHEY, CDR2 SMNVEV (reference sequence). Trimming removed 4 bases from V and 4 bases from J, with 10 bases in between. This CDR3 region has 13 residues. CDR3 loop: CASSWEEGTEAFF. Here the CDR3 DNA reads TGTGCCAGCAGTTGGGAGGAAGGCACTGAAGCTTTCTTT.

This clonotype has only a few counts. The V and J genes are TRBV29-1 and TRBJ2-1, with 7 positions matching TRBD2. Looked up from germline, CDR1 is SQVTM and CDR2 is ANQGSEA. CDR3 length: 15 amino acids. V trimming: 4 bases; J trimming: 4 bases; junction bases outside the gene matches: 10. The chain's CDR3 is CSVAVGGGGYNEQFF. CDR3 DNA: TGCAGCGTTGCTGTCGGTGGCGGGGGTTACAATGAGCAGTTCTTC.

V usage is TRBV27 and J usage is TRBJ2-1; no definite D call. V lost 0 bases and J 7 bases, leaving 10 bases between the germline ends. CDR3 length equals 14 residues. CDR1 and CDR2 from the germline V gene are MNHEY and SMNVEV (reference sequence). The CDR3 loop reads CASSLSLDWNEQFF. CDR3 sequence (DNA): TGTGCCAGCAGTTTATCCCTTGATTGGAATGAGCAGTTCTTC.